The rows below give T cell receptor beta chains drawn from one sample of a study of blood T cell repertoires in COVID-19. Using immunoSEQ multiplex PCR, the repertoire was profiled, and TCRdb retains in-frame clones only, with some absent. The table includes more than 85,000 clones, nearly 90% detected once. Sequencing was carried out using peripheral blood. Receptors originate from a man aged 65 to 85 with acute or convalescent COVID-19. The CDR3 runs from the conserved cysteine through the conserved F or W. Fields, in order: D gene, clone size, V gene, J gene, CDR3 DNA, CDR3 protein. A D gene is named only where the DNA matches it firmly. Rows give clone size only sometimes, using once, few, many, or a class for an expanded clone.

D: TRBD1
size: -
V: TRBV28
J: TRBJ1-5
DNA: TGTGCCAGCAGCGGACAGGGATATCAGCCCCAGCATTTT
CDR3: CASSGQGYQPQHF

D: -
size: -
V: TRBV12-3/TRBV12-4
J: TRBJ1-2
DNA: TGTGCCAGCAGTTTATCCGGGACTCGTGGCTACACCTTC
CDR3: CASSLSGTRGYTF

D: -
size: -
V: TRBV5-1
J: TRBJ2-3
DNA: TGCGCCAGCAGCTTGGGCCTATCGAGTCTGGATACGCAGTATTTT
CDR3: CASSLGLSSLDTQYF

D: TRBD1
size: -
V: TRBV19
J: TRBJ1-5
DNA: TGTGCCAGTAGTGTACTAACGGGACAGGGAGAAGGTACGGTCCAGCATTTT
CDR3: CASSVLTGQGEGTVQHF

D: -
size: -
V: TRBV25-1
J: TRBJ2-1
DNA: TGTGCCAGCAGTGGTAGACACAGTAACTACAATGAGCAGTTCTTC
CDR3: CASSGRHSNYNEQFF

D: TRBD2
size: once
V: TRBV5-1
J: TRBJ2-3
DNA: TGCGCCAGCAGCTTAAGCGGGGGGAGCACAGATACGCAGTATTTT
CDR3: CASSLSGGSTDTQYF

D: -
size: -
V: TRBV19
J: TRBJ1-5
DNA: TGTGCCAGTAGCCGACTGCGCGCCTCAGGGAGGGATCAGCCCCAGCATTTT
CDR3: CASSRLRASGRDQPQHF

D: TRBD1
size: -
V: TRBV18
J: TRBJ1-1
DNA: TGTGCCAGCTCACTAGACAGGGTCCCGGACACTGAAGCTTTCTTT
CDR3: CASSLDRVPDTEAFF

D: TRBD2
size: -
V: TRBV4-1
J: TRBJ2-3
DNA: TGCGCCAGCAGCCAGGCCCGGGGGGGGTTAACAGATACGCAGTATTTT
CDR3: CASSQARGGLTDTQYF

D: -
size: -
V: TRBV3-1/TRBV3-2
J: TRBJ2-2
DNA: TGTGCCAGCACTTCAGCAGGGCTCGGGGAGCTGTTTTTT
CDR3: CASTSAGLGELFF

D: -
size: -
V: TRBV6-5
J: TRBJ1-4
DNA: TGTGCCAGCAGTACAGTTGCAACTAATGAAAAACTGTTTTTT
CDR3: CASSTVATNEKLFF

D: -
size: -
V: TRBV30
J: TRBJ2-1
DNA: TGTGCCTGGAAAGGCGGGGGCCTTTACAATGAGCAGTTCTTC
CDR3: CAWKGGGLYNEQFF

D: TRBD1
size: -
V: TRBV5-4
J: TRBJ1-1
DNA: TGTGCCAGCACCTACGCGACAGGGATTACCCGGAACACTGAAGCTTTCTTT
CDR3: CASTYATGITRNTEAFF

D: -
size: -
V: TRBV6-5
J: TRBJ1-3
DNA: TGTGCCAGCCAACAGATTTCTGGAAACACCATATATTTT
CDR3: CASQQISGNTIYF

D: -
size: -
V: TRBV7-2
J: TRBJ2-4
DNA: TGTGCCAGCAGCTTAGCGGGGGGGGCAAACATTCAGTACTTC
CDR3: CASSLAGGANIQYF

D: TRBD1
size: -
V: TRBV6-5
J: TRBJ2-5
DNA: TGTGCCAGCAGTCCATTAGCAGGGGGCGGGGAGACCCAGTACTTC
CDR3: CASSPLAGGGETQYF

D: TRBD1
size: few
V: TRBV11-2
J: TRBJ1-3
DNA: TGTGCCAGCAGAAAGACAGGGAGGATATCTGGAAACACCATATATTTT
CDR3: CASRKTGRISGNTIYF

D: -
size: -
V: TRBV7-6
J: TRBJ1-5
DNA: TGTGCCAGCAGCCCGGACAGTCTTAGCAATCAGCCCCAGCATTTT
CDR3: CASSPDSLSNQPQHF

D: -
size: -
V: TRBV21-1
J: TRBJ1-6
DNA: TGTGCCAGCAGCAAAATAGGGGACAGGAGGACTAATTCACCCCTCCACTTT
CDR3: CASSKIGDRRTNSPLHF

D: TRBD1
size: once
V: TRBV5-1
J: TRBJ2-2
DNA: TGCGCCAGCAGCCTAGGGGGCTCGAACACCGGGGAGCTGTTTTTT
CDR3: CASSLGGSNTGELFF

D: -
size: -
V: TRBV9
J: TRBJ1-2
DNA: TGTGCCAGCAGCGCCGGAGACAGCTCCTATGGCTACACCTTC
CDR3: CASSAGDSSYGYTF

D: TRBD2
size: -
V: TRBV6-2/TRBV6-3
J: TRBJ2-1
DNA: TGTGCCAGCAGTGATCTAGCGGGGGCCTACAATGAGCAGTTCTTC
CDR3: CASSDLAGAYNEQFF

D: -
size: once
V: TRBV28
J: TRBJ1-3
DNA: TGTGCCACCACGAGCAGGGGATCGGGAAACACCATATATTTT
CDR3: CATTSRGSGNTIYF

D: TRBD1
size: -
V: TRBV5-1
J: TRBJ2-2
DNA: TGCGCCAGCAGCGAGACAGGGGGCTCAAGGACCGGGGAGCTGTTTTTT
CDR3: CASSETGGSRTGELFF

D: -
size: -
V: TRBV28
J: TRBJ2-7
DNA: TGTGCCAGCACACTTCCCGAGGGCGAGCAGTACTTC
CDR3: CASTLPEGEQYF

D: TRBD2
size: -
V: TRBV28
J: TRBJ2-3
DNA: TGTGCCAGCAGTTTACCTAGCGGGGTAAGGCGGACAGATACGCAGTATTTT
CDR3: CASSLPSGVRRTDTQYF

D: -
size: -
V: TRBV3-1/TRBV3-2
J: TRBJ1-3
DNA: TGTGCCAGCAGCCGCAGGCGGGCTACTGGAAACACCATATATTTT
CDR3: CASSRRRATGNTIYF

D: TRBD1
size: -
V: TRBV5-6
J: TRBJ2-3
DNA: TGTGCCAGCAGGAGAGCCGGGACAGGGGGTGCAGATACGCAGTATTTT
CDR3: CASRRAGTGGADTQYF

D: -
size: -
V: TRBV18
J: TRBJ1-4
DNA: TGTGCCAGCTCACCACCGGGGGGGAATGAAAAACTGTTTTTT
CDR3: CASSPPGGNEKLFF

D: -
size: -
V: TRBV5-1
J: TRBJ1-4
DNA: TGCGCCAGCAGCCCGAGGGGGGGTTTAAGAAAACTGTTTTTT
CDR3: CASSPRGGLRKLFF

D: -
size: -
V: TRBV18
J: TRBJ1-4
DNA: TGTGCCAGCTCACCCAGACAGGTTACAACTAATGAAAAACTGTTTTTT
CDR3: CASSPRQVTTNEKLFF

D: -
size: -
V: TRBV4-1
J: TRBJ1-2
DNA: TGCGCCAGCAGCCAAGATCCCCAGGGCGGGAGCTATGGCTACACCTTC
CDR3: CASSQDPQGGSYGYTF

D: TRBD1
size: few
V: TRBV7-8
J: TRBJ1-2
DNA: TGTGCCAGCAGCGGAGGGACAGCCGCTGGCTACACCTTC
CDR3: CASSGGTAAGYTF

D: TRBD2
size: once
V: TRBV27
J: TRBJ2-6
DNA: TGTGCCAGCGCGGGGGGTGGGGCTATCTTCTCTGGGGCCAACGTCCTGACTTTC
CDR3: CASAGGGAIFSGANVLTF

D: -
size: once
V: TRBV27
J: TRBJ1-1
DNA: TGTGCCAGCAGTTTAAACAGAGTGAACACTGAAGCTTTCTTT
CDR3: CASSLNRVNTEAFF

D: TRBD2
size: -
V: TRBV5-5
J: TRBJ2-2
DNA: TGTGCCAGCAGCTCAAAGCGGGGGGTTACCGGGGAGCTGTTTTTT
CDR3: CASSSKRGVTGELFF

D: -
size: once
V: TRBV28
J: TRBJ1-4
DNA: TGTGCCAGCAGTTTACAACAGAATAATGAAAAACTGTTTTTT
CDR3: CASSLQQNNEKLFF

D: TRBD1
size: -
V: TRBV2
J: TRBJ1-1
DNA: TGTGCCAGCAGTGTATACAGGGGCAACACTGAAGCTTTCTTT
CDR3: CASSVYRGNTEAFF

D: -
size: few
V: TRBV23-1
J: TRBJ1-4
DNA: TGCGCCAGCAGTCTCGGGCCAGAGACAGGAGAAAAACTGTTTTTT
CDR3: CASSLGPETGEKLFF

D: TRBD1
size: -
V: TRBV5-1
J: TRBJ1-3
DNA: TGCGCCAGCAGCATTGACAGGGGATTCTCTGGAAACACCATATATTTT
CDR3: CASSIDRGFSGNTIYF

D: -
size: -
V: TRBV2
J: TRBJ2-5
DNA: TGTGCCAGCAGTCCTCGGGACTCGAGCCAAGAGACCCAGTACTTC
CDR3: CASSPRDSSQETQYF

D: TRBD1
size: -
V: TRBV6-5
J: TRBJ2-3
DNA: TGTGCCAGCAGGGTACAGGGGGATCGGACAGATACGCAGTATTTT
CDR3: CASRVQGDRTDTQYF

D: -
size: -
V: TRBV7-7
J: TRBJ1-3
DNA: TGTGCTAGCAGCCGACAGGCTGGAAACACCATATATTTT
CDR3: CASSRQAGNTIYF

D: -
size: once
V: TRBV13
J: TRBJ1-1
DNA: TGTGCCAGCAGCCCAGGAGGGGCCCTGAACACTGAAGCTTTCTTT
CDR3: CASSPGGALNTEAFF

D: TRBD1
size: once
V: TRBV11-2
J: TRBJ1-3
DNA: TGTGCCAGCAATCCAAGACAGGGCCGCTCTGGAAACACCATATATTTT
CDR3: CASNPRQGRSGNTIYF